What follows are 22 T cell receptor beta chains derived from one specimen sequenced in a study of CD8 T cells in Susac syndrome. A quantity of roughly 0.5 to 1 ug RNA underwent reverse transcription using random hexamers. Via MiXCR, TCRdb re-called the immunoSEQ multiplex PCR reads, giving one row per CDR3 protein. The data show around 160,000 distinct CDR3 sequences, roughly 93% seen once. Sequencing was done on a sample of CD4+ T cells from PBMCs. The receptors derive from a human donor in good health.

This chain uses TRBV19 with TRBJ1-2; D is uncertain. V lost 4 bases, J lost 9 bases, and 18 bases lay in between. Germline V gene data show CDR1 as LNHDA and CDR2 as SQIVND (reference sequence). This CDR3 has 14 residues. The chain's CDR3 is CASSTRPLGVSYTF. CDR3 DNA: TGTGCCAGTAGTACCCGACCCCTTGGAGTTAGCTACACCTTC.

This chain links TRBV11-1 with TRBJ2-5; tentatively, D is TRBD1 (5 bases). The V end lost 2 bases, the J end lost 4 bases, and 11 bases lay between the germline ends. Germline CDR1 SGHAT, CDR2 FQDESV (reference sequence). This CDR3 is built from 14 residues. CDR3 residues: CASSLRGRRETQYF. In DNA, the CDR3 is TGTGCCAGCAGCTTAAGGGGAAGGAGAGAGACCCAGTACTTC.

The chain uses TRBV4-2 and TRBJ1-2; 7 bases fit TRBD1. CDR1 and CDR2 from the germline V gene are LGHNA and YNFKEQ. J was trimmed by 8 bases and V by 0 bases; bases with no gene match: 6. This CDR3 has 14 amino acids. CDR3: CASSQEGRGRGYTF. CDR3 sequence (DNA): TGTGCCAGCAGCCAAGAGGGGAGGGGGCGAGGCTACACCTTC.

In its sample, this clonotype was seen a few times. V gene TRBV19 combines with J gene TRBJ2-5, with 12 bases that match TRBD2. V lost 5 bases to trimming and J lost 4 bases; unmatched junction nucleotides: 5. Looked up from germline, CDR1 is LNHDA and CDR2 is SQIVND (reference sequence). CDR3 size: 15 residues. The CDR3 reads CASSLLAGGRETQYF. CDR3 DNA: TGTGCCAGTAGTCTACTAGCGGGGGGACGAGAGACCCAGTACTTC.

The rearrangement uses TRBV2 and TRBJ1-1; TRBD1 matches 9 bases. V lost 7 bases to trimming and J lost 5 bases; unmatched junction nucleotides: 5. Germline values: CDR1 SNHLY, CDR2 FYNNEI. CDR3 length: 13 residues. The CDR3 here is CASTDRGGTEAFF. The CDR3 DNA reads as TGTGCCAGCACTGACAGGGGGGGGACTGAAGCTTTCTTT.

This chain joins TRBV7-2 and TRBJ1-3, with a tentative D call TRBD1 (6 bases). Trimming took off 3 bases at V and 4 bases at J, with 16 bases between the two ends. Germline V gives CDR1 SGHTA, CDR2 FQGNSA. The CDR3 has 16 amino acids. CDR3: CASSFTPQGVGNTIYF. The CDR3 DNA is TGTGCCAGCAGCTTTACCCCACAGGGCGTAGGAAACACCATATATTTT.

This chain links TRBV23-1 with TRBJ2-3; D not resolved. TRBV23-1 is annotated as an ORF whose role is uncertain. V was cut by 0 bases and J by 2 bases, with 9 bases left in between. The CDR3 is 15 residues long. The DNA of the CDR3 is TGCGCCAGCAGTCAATCCGGTATCCCCACAGATACGCAGTATTTT. Encoded protein: CASSQSGIPTDTQYF.

The chain has TRBV10-3 and TRBJ2-3; 13 bases are a match to TRBD2. CDR1 and CDR2 from the germline V gene are ENHRY and SYGVKD. J lost 6 bases, V lost 6 bases, and 6 bases had no gene match. This CDR3 has 15 residues. CDR3 amino acids: CAISQTSGGPDTQYF. CDR3 bases: TGTGCCATCAGCCAGACTAGCGGGGGGCCCGATACGCAGTATTTT.

V usage is TRBV20-1 and J usage is TRBJ2-7; D remains ambiguous. The CDR3 totals 12 residues. Per germline, CDR1 DFQATT and CDR2 SNEGSKA (reference sequence). With 4 bases removed from V and 2 bases from J, the gap between germline ends came to 9 bases. CDR3 bases: TGCAGTGCTACCCTTGGGACCTACGAGCAGTACTTC. This translates into CSATLGTYEQYF.

The chain employs TRBV5-4 and TRBJ2-5; 8 bases agree with TRBD1. V shed 2 bases and J 4 bases; nucleotides not matched to a gene: 10. Germline V gives CDR1 SGHNT, CDR2 YYREEE (reference sequence). This CDR3 is built from 16 residues. This CDR3 reads CASSFWGQGAGETQYF. In DNA form, the CDR3 reads TGTGCCAGCAGCTTTTGGGGGCAGGGGGCGGGAGAGACCCAGTACTTC.

V is TRBV3-1 and J is TRBJ1-1; possibly TRBD1 for D (6 bases). V lost 1 base and J lost 2, with 11 bases in between. This CDR3 spans 15 amino acids. Germline V gives CDR1 LGHDT, CDR2 YNNKEL (reference sequence). The CDR3 nucleotides are TGTGCCAGCAGCCAAGTCCGGACAGAAAACACTGAAGCTTTCTTT. This gives the protein CASSQVRTENTEAFF. The whole variable domain, remainder taken from reference TRBV3-1 and TRBJ1-1, is DTAVSQTPKYLVTQMGNDKSIKCEQNLGHDTMYWYKQDSKKFLKIMFSYNNKELIINETVPNRFSPKSPDKAHLNLHINSLELGDSAVYFCASSQVRTENTEAFFGQGTRLTVV.

The genes are TRBV10-3 and TRBJ2-7; D ambiguous. Trimming removed 4 bases from V and 2 bases from J, with 6 bases in between. CDR3 length: 12 residues. CDR1 is ENHRY and CDR2 is SYGVKD in the germline V gene. The CDR3 loop reads CAISAGPYEQYF. The CDR3 nucleotides are TGTGCCATCAGTGCCGGGCCCTACGAGCAGTACTTC.

This clonotype was observed a handful of times. V and J are TRBV7-2 and TRBJ2-5, with D possibly being TRBD1 (6 bases). Germline V lookup: CDR1 SGHTA, CDR2 FQGNSA. V lost 1 base and J 5 bases, leaving 11 bases between the germline ends. The CDR3 consists of 14 residues. The CDR3 spells CASSLDWGRETQYF. As DNA, the CDR3 is TGTGCCAGCAGCTTAGATTGGGGGCGTGAGACCCAGTACTTC.

The gene calls are TRBV25-1 and TRBJ1-5; the match to TRBD1 covers 7 bases. V was pared by 8 bases and J by 0 bases, with 7 bases of the junction left unmatched. This CDR3 spans 15 amino acids. CDR1 and CDR2 (germline): MGHDK, SYGVNS. Written as DNA, the CDR3 is TGTGCCAGCTCCCCGGGACAGTCTAGCAATCAGCCCCAGCATTTT. Protein: CASSPGQSSNQPQHF.

V and J are TRBV18 and TRBJ1-1; unclear D gene. The V gene lost 0 bases and the J gene lost 0 bases, with 2 bases spanning the gap. The CDR3 runs to 13 residues. Germline-derived CDR1 and CDR2 are KGHSH and LQKENI. CDR3 in amino acids: CASSPPMNTEAFF. The CDR3 DNA is TGTGCCAGCTCACCACCCATGAACACTGAAGCTTTCTTT. The entire variable domain, with the rest obtained from reference TRBV18 and TRBJ1-1, is as follows: NAGVMQNPRHLVRRRGQEARLRCSPMKGHSHVYWYRQLPEEGLKFMVYLQKENIIDESGMPKERFSAEFPKEGPSILRIQQVVRGDSAAYFCASSPPMNTEAFFGQGTRLTVV.

The rearrangement joins TRBV21-1 to TRBJ1-2; the table's D call TRBD1 went unverified against the DNA. TRBV21-1 is a listed pseudogene. The CDR3 contains 14 residues. CDR3 bases: TGTGCCAGCAGACGACAGGGCCCCAACTATGGCTACACCTTC. As protein: CASRRQGPNYGYTF.

The gene calls are TRBV18 and TRBJ2-1; D assignment may be TRBD1 or TRBD2 (5 bases each). The CDR3 has 15 amino acids. Germline loops: CDR1 KGHSH, CDR2 LQKENI. Trimming left V 2 bases short and J 6 bases short, with 14 bases between. CDR3 in DNA: TGTGCCAGCTCACCAAGGGGAGTAATCGGCAATGAGCAGTTCTTC. Amino acid sequence: CASSPRGVIGNEQFF.

The V gene is TRBV11-2, the J gene TRBJ2-2; a weak D match, TRBD1 (6 bases). V lost 10 bases, J lost 0 bases, and 24 bases lay in between. The germline V gene encodes CDR1 SGHAT and CDR2 FQNNGV. The CDR3 totals 18 residues. The CDR3 nucleotides are TGTGCCATCCCAACATCCGACAGGCTGACCTCGAACACCGGGGAGCTGTTTTTT. This gives the protein CAIPTSDRLTSNTGELFF.

The chain combines TRBV3-1 with TRBJ2-5; 7 bases are a match to TRBD2. CDR3 size: 13 residues. The germline gives CDR1 LGHDT, CDR2 YNNKEL (reference sequence). J gave up 3 bases and V 6 bases, and 4 bases lay outside the gene matches. The CDR3 sequence: CASRGGSEETQYF. CDR3 in DNA: TGTGCCAGCAGGGGGGGGTCAGAAGAGACCCAGTACTTC.

Regarding this clonotype: The germline gene is not matched at one end of the junction; a read error may be the cause. This sequence joins TRBV7-9 and TRBJ1-1, with 7 bases lining up with TRBD1. The germline V gene has CDR1 SEHNR and CDR2 FQNEAQ (reference sequence). This CDR3 is built from 14 residues. As DNA, the CDR3 is TGTGCCAGCAACCCGACAGGGATGAACACTGAAGCCTTCTTT. Protein product: CASNPTGMNTEAFF.

The chain links TRBV3-1 to TRBJ2-7; D is unclear. CDR3 length: 13 amino acids. CDR1 LGHDT and CDR2 YNNKEL come from the germline V gene (reference sequence). V was trimmed by 1 base and J by 6 bases, leaving 10 bases between them. CDR3 residues: CASSQVSRSEQYF. Here the CDR3 DNA reads TGTGCCAGCAGCCAAGTCTCGAGGAGCGAGCAGTACTTC.

This clonotype was counted a single time. The rearrangement joins TRBV6-5 to TRBJ2-7; 7 bases are a match to TRBD2. J was trimmed by 1 base and V by 6 bases; bases with no gene match: 9. The CDR3 consists of 15 residues. Germline V lookup: CDR1 MNHEY, CDR2 SVGAGI. CDR3: CASRTIGGGSYEQYF. CDR3 sequence (DNA): TGTGCCAGCAGGACTATTGGGGGGGGATCCTACGAGCAGTACTTC.